This T cell receptor (beta chain) came from a study of T cells after posttransplantation cyclophosphamide. Broader study findings: TRB clonality was highly associated with recipient CMV seropositivity and reactivation. Donor CD8+ memory clones often dominated recipient blood repertoires at later times. TRB overlap between skin or GI tissue T cells and blood was limited.

Controls had myeloablative marrow grafts with methotrexate and calcineurin inhibitor, sampled at 1 year. The V gene's germline CDR1 is SGHKS and CDR2 YYEKEE (reference sequence). The CDR3 length is 13 residues. The V end lost 4 bases, the J end lost 3 bases, and 11 bases lay between the germline ends. As to this clone: Its antigen remains unidentified.

Sequencing used immunoSEQ multiplex PCR; TCRdb keeps in-frame clones, though not all of them. The sample holds 9,500 to 10,000 clones, approximately 90% seen once. Material: PBMCs, obtained after an allogeneic stem cell transplant with a calcineurin inhibitor and methotrexate. The TCR comes from a male patient between 25 and 40 years old who received an allogeneic stem cell transplant from an unrelated donor, was CMV-positive, and had no GVHD. Part of the T cell pool may stem from the graft donor. The rearrangement joins TRBV5-5 to TRBJ2-7; possibly TRBD1 for D (5 bases). CDR3 residues: CASSPDTRYEQYV. CDR3 bases: TGTGCCAGCAGCCCGGACACGCGCTACGAGCAGTACGTC.